The present T cell receptor beta chain was sequenced within a study of STAT5B mutations in CD4+ large granular lymphocyte leukemia. Study observations and caveats: Compared with healthy controls (2/35), patient top clones favored TRBV06 (8/27). Approximately 25% of private leukemic clonotypes occurred rarely in other patients' non-leukemic repertoires.

Per the authors' pipeline: A productive frequency of 2.59 x 10-5 was the lowest detectable. Clones were sequenced by immunoSEQ multiplex PCR, and TCRdb holds only the in-frame ones, with some missing. From that table come the V and J calls and clone size; the DNA was used to work out D and trimming. The sample includes around 30,000 clones, approximately 75% seen only once; the top ten take 3% to 3.5%. Control samples were healthy donors' buffy coats. The V and J ends lost 3 bases and 10 bases respectively, with 12 bases between them. Germline V gene lookup returns CDR1 LNHNV and CDR2 YYDKDF (reference sequence). CDR3 length: 12 amino acids. This clone showed up just a few times. No antigen is known for it.

Sequencing input: CD4+ T cells from blood buffy coats. The rearrangement links TRBV15 to TRBJ1-1, with D possibly TRBD1 on 5 matching bases. This clonotype was sampled from a human donor in good health. CDR3 loop: CATSSAQGSAFF. Here the CDR3 DNA reads TGTGCCACCAGCAGTGCCCAGGGTTCAGCTTTCTTT.